Below, one T cell receptor beta chain is given with its context. Its antigen is currently unknown. Researchers attached unique molecular identifiers to individual cDNA molecules. MiXCR, run by TCRdb on the 5' RACE reads, gives a single entry per CDR3 protein. The sample holds roughly 75,000 distinct CDR3 sequences; approximately 10% are singletons and the top ten take 4.7%. This sample is drawn from a study of early T cells in non-severe SARS-CoV-2 infection. Whole-study findings and limits: The matching step, a VDJdb search, favored anti-spike CD8 responses and missed private and CD4 specificities.

The germline gives CDR1 DFQATT, CDR2 SNEGSKA (reference sequence). V lost 5 bases and J lost 3, with 20 bases in between. The CDR3 consists of 16 residues. This TCR was sampled from an adult who was a healthcare worker with PCR-confirmed SARS-CoV-2 infection or an uninfected control (not recorded which). The chain is built from TRBV20-1 and TRBJ2-1, with D unclear. The sequencing input was whole blood. The CDR3 loop is CSAGVDDSPYYNEQFF. Here the CDR3 DNA reads TGCAGTGCTGGGGTAGACGATAGCCCCTACTACAATGAGCAGTTCTTC.